These T cell receptor beta chains were read from a single sample in a study of cytomegalovirus exposure and HLA in healthy donors. Using immunoSEQ multiplex PCR, the repertoire was profiled, and TCRdb retains in-frame clones only, with some absent. In the table there are under 200,000 clones, roughly four fifths of which are singletons. What was sequenced was PBMCs. All receptors come from a female donor in good health and CMV-seronegative. Both conserved end residues are trimmed from each CDR3. Each record gives: J gene, V gene, CDR3 protein.

J: TRBJ2-1
V: TRBV4-1
CDR3: ASSLVPGLQLLPGNEQF

J: TRBJ2-1
V: TRBV5-6
CDR3: ASSLAFGNEQF

J: TRBJ1-5
V: TRBV27
CDR3: ASSLAGFGQPQH

J: TRBJ2-3
V: TRBV19
CDR3: ASSPRGDRADTQY

J: TRBJ1-5
V: TRBV9
CDR3: ASSVGGGWQPQH

J: TRBJ2-2
V: TRBV7-2
CDR3: ASSRQRTGELF

J: TRBJ2-6
V: TRBV11-2
CDR3: ASSSRLAGGPVGANVLT

J: TRBJ1-4
V: TRBV6-6
CDR3: ASSRGGGREKLF

J: TRBJ2-3
V: TRBV5-1
CDR3: ASSNGWSGRGDTQY

J: TRBJ2-7
V: TRBV2
CDR3: ASSEAYSGTWEQY

J: TRBJ1-5
V: TRBV19
CDR3: ASSPETGSNSNQPQH

J: TRBJ2-7
V: TRBV6-5
CDR3: ASSYEREGFGEQY

J: TRBJ1-3
V: TRBV9
CDR3: ASSVGTRVDTIY

J: TRBJ2-3
V: TRBV10-3
CDR3: AISSELADTQY

J: TRBJ2-2
V: TRBV7-9
CDR3: ASSFSRGELF

J: TRBJ2-7
V: TRBV5-5
CDR3: ASSWTKQASYEQY

J: TRBJ1-3
V: TRBV4-2
CDR3: ASPRVGPSGNTIY

J: TRBJ1-6
V: TRBV18
CDR3: ASSPEGTYNSPLH

J: TRBJ1-5
V: TRBV2
CDR3: ATRQGGNQPQH

J: TRBJ2-7
V: TRBV29-1
CDR3: SVEDDPGGRGETYEQY

J: TRBJ2-7
V: TRBV5-1
CDR3: ASSFGRGHEQY

J: TRBJ2-7
V: TRBV27
CDR3: ASSPFDSAGEQY

J: TRBJ2-4
V: TRBV28
CDR3: ASSFRDRVYIQY

J: TRBJ1-2
V: TRBV6-6
CDR3: ASSYSVRKEGYT

J: TRBJ1-5
V: TRBV19
CDR3: ASSIAGGIRDQPQH

J: TRBJ1-5
V: TRBV5-5
CDR3: ASSLGRDQPQH

J: TRBJ2-7
V: TRBV5-4
CDR3: ASSFGGLGEQY

J: TRBJ2-7
V: TRBV9
CDR3: ASSGGASSYEQY

J: TRBJ2-1
V: TRBV6-6
CDR3: ASSPNAGSYNEQF

J: TRBJ2-5
V: TRBV28
CDR3: ASSFEGAGETQY

J: .
V: TRBV14
CDR3: ASSLRTGGRTYEQY

J: TRBJ1-6
V: TRBV27
CDR3: ASSSGSRQNSPLH

J: TRBJ1-2
V: TRBV25-1
CDR3: ASSQTGRPNYGYT

J: TRBJ1-1
V: TRBV6-5
CDR3: ASSYSPWNTEAF

J: TRBJ2-7
V: TRBV4-3
CDR3: ASSQDRTAYEQY